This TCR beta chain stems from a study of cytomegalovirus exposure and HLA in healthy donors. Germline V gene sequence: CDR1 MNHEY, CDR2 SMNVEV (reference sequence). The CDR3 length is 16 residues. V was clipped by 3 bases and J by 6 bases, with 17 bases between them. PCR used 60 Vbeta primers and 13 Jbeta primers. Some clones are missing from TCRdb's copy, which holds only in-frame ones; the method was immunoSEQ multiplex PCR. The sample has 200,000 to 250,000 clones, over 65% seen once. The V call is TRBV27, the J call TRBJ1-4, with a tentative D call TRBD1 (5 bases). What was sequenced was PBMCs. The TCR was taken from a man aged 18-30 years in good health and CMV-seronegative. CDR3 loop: CASSFELGAGDEKLFF. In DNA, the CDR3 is TGTGCCAGCAGTTTTGAACTGGGTGCGGGGGATGAAAAACTGTTTTTT.